Described below is a single T cell receptor beta chain sequence and its context. What it binds is not known. The PCR used 60 Vbeta and 13 Jbeta primers. Sequenced by immunoSEQ multiplex PCR; TCRdb stores in-frame clones only, minus some. The sample yields a few hundred thousand clones, approximately 90% seen once. The data were obtained in a study of cytomegalovirus exposure and HLA in healthy donors. Turning to the study itself: Researchers previously reported finding 100 million or so unique TCR beta sequences from around 200 million T cells.

Study results and caveats: Links to common viral pathogens appeared, in a later analysis, for several of the most significant clusters.

V dropped 3 bases and J dropped 3 bases, with 3 bases sitting between them. This CDR3 is built from 12 residues. Germline assignment: CDR1 SGHAT and CDR2 FQNNGV. V gene TRBV11-2 combines with J gene TRBJ1-3, with D hard to call. Sequencing was done on a sample of PBMCs. The sequence was obtained from a woman under 30 in good health and CMV-seronegative. The CDR3 nucleotides read TGTGCCAGCAGCTTCTTTGGAAACACCATATATTTT. This translates into CASSFFGNTIYF. The complete variable domain, with remaining parts taken from reference TRBV11-2 and TRBJ1-3, reads EAGVAQSPRYKIIEKRQSVAFWCNPISGHATLYWYQQILGQGPKLLIQFQNNGVVDDSQLPKDRFSAERLKGVDSTLKIQPAKLEDSAVYLCASSFFGNTIYFGEGSWLTVV.